This TCR beta chain was observed in a study of control samples from healthy donors and cancer patients. The CDR3 consists of 15 residues. Some clones are missing from TCRdb's copy, which holds only in-frame ones; the method was immunoSEQ multiplex PCR. Seen here are 95,000 to 150,000 clones, approximately 89% observed once, and the top ten hold 7.8%. The rearrangement links TRBV21-1 to TRBJ1-2; TRBD1 is the table's D call, not checked against the DNA. TRBV21-1 is annotated as a pseudogene. The specimen was blood. The clonotype comes from a woman aged 18-29 years in good health. The CDR3 region is CASSKVLGGDYGYTF. The CDR3 coding sequence is TGTGCCAGCAGCAAAGTGTTAGGGGGTGACTATGGCTACACCTTC.